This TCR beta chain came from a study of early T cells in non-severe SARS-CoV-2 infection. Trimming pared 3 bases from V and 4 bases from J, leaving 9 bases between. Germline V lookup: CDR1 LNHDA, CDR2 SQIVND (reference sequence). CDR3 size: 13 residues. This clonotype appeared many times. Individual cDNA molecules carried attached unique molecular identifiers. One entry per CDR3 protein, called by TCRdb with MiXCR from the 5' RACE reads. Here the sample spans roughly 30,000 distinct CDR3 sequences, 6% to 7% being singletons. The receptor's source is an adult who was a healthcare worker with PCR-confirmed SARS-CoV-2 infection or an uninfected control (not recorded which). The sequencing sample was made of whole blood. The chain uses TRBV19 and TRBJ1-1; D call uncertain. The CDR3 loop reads CASSIEVSTEAFF. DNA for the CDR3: TGTGCCAGTAGTATTGAGGTCAGCACTGAAGCTTTCTTT.